The rows below give T cell receptor beta chains drawn from one sample of a study of Ad26.COV2.S vaccination and SARS-CoV-2 variants. The data were produced by immunoSEQ multiplex PCR, yet TCRdb's version contains in-frame clones alone and is incomplete. The sample gives some 520,000 clones, around 85% of which show up once; around 13% is in the top ten. This specimen consisted of peripheral blood, obtained in a trial of Ad26.COV2.S vaccine versus placebo. The receptors originated from a person between 18 and 59 years old who received the Ad26.COV2.S COVID-19 vaccine or a placebo. Each CDR3 is given with its conserved first and last residue. Each record gives: clone size, D gene, V gene, J gene, CDR3 protein, CDR3 DNA. D genes are given only for firm matches. Expanded clones get a size class; other rows say once, few or many, or leave the size out.

size: NA
D: TRBD2
V: TRBV10-3
J: TRBJ2-7
CDR3: CAISENEREEQYF
DNA: TGTGCCATCAGTGAGAATGAGCGGGAGGAGCAGTACTTC

size: NA
D: TRBD2
V: TRBV2
J: TRBJ2-1
CDR3: CASSAQRLAGSEQFF
DNA: TGTGCCAGCAGTGCACAGAGGCTAGCGGGAAGTGAGCAGTTCTTC

size: NA
D: NA
V: TRBV11-2
J: TRBJ2-7
CDR3: CASSAPRLGYEQYF
DNA: TGTGCCAGCAGCGCACCCCGGTTGGGATACGAGCAGTACTTC

size: NA
D: NA
V: TRBV28
J: TRBJ1-2
CDR3: CASSLAGGHTF
DNA: TGTGCCAGCAGTTTGGCAGGCGGTCACACCTTC

size: NA
D: NA
V: TRBV6-2/TRBV6-3
J: TRBJ2-4
CDR3: CASSHPEPQNIQYF
DNA: TGTGCCAGCAGTCACCCCGAGCCTCAAAACATTCAGTACTTC

size: once
D: NA
V: TRBV3-1/TRBV3-2
J: TRBJ1-2
CDR3: CASSQEGFGKVYGYTF
DNA: TGTGCCAGCAGCCAAGAAGGTTTCGGGAAAGTCTATGGCTACACCTTC

size: NA
D: NA
V: TRBV5-1
J: TRBJ2-7
CDR3: CASSPRNPYEQYF
DNA: TGCGCCAGCAGTCCCCGGAACCCCTACGAGCAGTACTTC

size: NA
D: TRBD1
V: TRBV19
J: TRBJ1-6
CDR3: CASSTKPWTGALGSPLHF
DNA: TGTGCCAGTAGTACAAAACCGTGGACAGGGGCCCTTGGTTCACCCCTCCACTTT

size: NA
D: NA
V: TRBV5-1
J: TRBJ1-5
CDR3: CASSLGPGNQPQHF
DNA: TGCGCCAGCAGCTTAGGTCCTGGCAATCAGCCCCAGCATTTT

size: NA
D: NA
V: TRBV2
J: TRBJ1-6
CDR3: CASTLTGAKYNSPLHF
DNA: TGTGCCAGCACATTGACAGGCGCTAAATATAATTCACCCCTCCACTTT

size: NA
D: NA
V: TRBV3-1/TRBV3-2
J: TRBJ2-3
CDR3: CASSRSRPVSGGSTDTQYF
DNA: TGTGCCAGCAGCCGGAGCCGACCAGTCTCTGGCGGGAGCACAGATACGCAGTATTTT

size: NA
D: NA
V: TRBV6-5
J: TRBJ2-2
CDR3: CASSYSREYTGELFF
DNA: TGTGCCAGCAGTTACTCTCGGGAATACACCGGGGAGCTGTTTTTT

size: NA
D: NA
V: TRBV3-1/TRBV3-2
J: TRBJ2-4
CDR3: CASSHSGTLAKNIQYF
DNA: TGTGCCAGCAGCCACTCCGGGACGTTAGCCAAAAACATTCAGTACTTC

size: NA
D: NA
V: TRBV5-5
J: TRBJ1-5
CDR3: CASSFASNQPQHF
DNA: TGTGCCAGCAGCTTCGCCAGCAATCAGCCCCAGCATTTT

size: NA
D: NA
V: TRBV9
J: TRBJ2-5
CDR3: CASSPAGDRGETQYF
DNA: TGTGCCAGCAGCCCCGCCGGGGACCGCGGGGAGACCCAGTACTTC

size: NA
D: TRBD2
V: TRBV29-1
J: TRBJ2-7
CDR3: CSASSGRTSYEQYF
DNA: TGCAGCGCTTCTAGCGGGAGGACTTCCTACGAGCAGTACTTC

size: NA
D: NA
V: TRBV19
J: TRBJ1-6
CDR3: CASSIQSSYNSPLHF
DNA: TGTGCCAGTAGCATACAGAGCTCCTATAATTCACCCCTCCACTTT

size: NA
D: TRBD1
V: TRBV18
J: TRBJ2-6
CDR3: CASSKGTGGTGANVLTF
DNA: TGTGCCAGCTCAAAAGGGACAGGGGGAACTGGGGCCAACGTCCTGACTTTC

size: NA
D: NA
V: TRBV24-1
J: TRBJ2-1
CDR3: CATSDSRYNEQFF
DNA: TGTGCCACCAGTGACAGCCGATACAATGAGCAGTTCTTC

size: NA
D: NA
V: TRBV18
J: TRBJ2-3
CDR3: CASSPAMGVYTDTQYF
DNA: TGTGCCAGCTCACCCGCGATGGGGGTATACACAGATACGCAGTATTTT

size: NA
D: TRBD1
V: TRBV18
J: TRBJ1-1
CDR3: CASSPRDRIRVAEAFF
DNA: TGTGCCAGCTCACCCCGGGACAGGATCCGAGTCGCTGAAGCTTTCTTT

size: NA
D: NA
V: TRBV7-9
J: TRBJ2-3
CDR3: CASSSPRGGILTDTQYF
DNA: TGTGCCAGCAGCTCCCCACGAGGGGGAATATTGACAGATACGCAGTATTTT

size: NA
D: NA
V: TRBV28
J: TRBJ1-1
CDR3: CASSLRYPEAFF
DNA: TGTGCCAGCAGCCTGAGGTACCCCGAAGCTTTCTTT

size: NA
D: NA
V: TRBV7-2
J: TRBJ2-7
CDR3: CASSFATYEQYF
DNA: TGTGCCAGCAGCTTTGCGACCTACGAGCAGTACTTC

size: NA
D: TRBD1
V: TRBV4-2
J: TRBJ1-2
CDR3: CASSPRGQVNPILVYGYTF
DNA: TGTGCCAGCAGCCCCCGGGGACAGGTTAACCCGATACTGGTCTATGGCTACACCTTC

size: NA
D: NA
V: TRBV6-5
J: TRBJ1-5
CDR3: CASSAGVRNQPQHF
DNA: TGTGCCAGCAGCGCGGGGGTCCGCAATCAGCCCCAGCATTTT

size: NA
D: NA
V: TRBV6-1
J: TRBJ2-3
CDR3: CASSDSIPDHTQYF
DNA: TGTGCCAGCAGTGATTCAATCCCCGATCATACGCAGTATTTT

size: once
D: NA
V: TRBV28
J: TRBJ1-1
CDR3: CASRVNTEAFF
DNA: TGTGCCAGCAGGGTGAACACTGAAGCTTTCTTT

size: NA
D: NA
V: TRBV29-1
J: TRBJ2-5
CDR3: CSVDLGRPQETQYF
DNA: TGCAGCGTTGACCTGGGCAGGCCGCAAGAGACCCAGTACTTC

size: NA
D: TRBD1
V: TRBV28
J: TRBJ2-3
CDR3: CASRGQGVDTQYF
DNA: TGTGCCAGCAGAGGCCAGGGGGTAGATACGCAGTATTTT

size: NA
D: TRBD1
V: TRBV29-1
J: TRBJ1-2
CDR3: CSVQGDGYTF
DNA: TGCAGCGTACAGGGGGATGGCTACACCTTC

size: NA
D: NA
V: TRBV5-1
J: TRBJ2-1
CDR3: CASSGPSFPEQFF
DNA: TGCGCCAGCAGCGGACCTAGCTTTCCTGAGCAGTTCTTC

size: NA
D: NA
V: TRBV7-2
J: TRBJ2-1
CDR3: CASTMGGGDEQFF
DNA: TGTGCCAGCACTATGGGGGGCGGAGATGAGCAGTTCTTC

size: NA
D: NA
V: TRBV24-1
J: TRBJ2-3
CDR3: CATSDLGDTQYF
DNA: TGTGCCACCAGTGATTTAGGGGATACGCAGTATTTT

size: NA
D: NA
V: TRBV2
J: TRBJ1-2
CDR3: CASSLLGGGVAGYTF
DNA: TGTGCCAGCAGCCTCCTGGGTGGGGGAGTGGCGGGCTACACCTTC

size: NA
D: TRBD2
V: TRBV30
J: TRBJ2-1
CDR3: CAWSDDGRLAYNEQFF
DNA: TGTGCCTGGAGTGACGACGGGAGGTTGGCCTACAATGAGCAGTTCTTC

size: NA
D: NA
V: TRBV28
J: TRBJ2-7
CDR3: CASSLSLLADSYEQYF
DNA: TGTGCCAGCAGTTTATCATTACTCGCCGATTCCTACGAGCAGTACTTC

size: NA
D: NA
V: TRBV15
J: TRBJ2-1
CDR3: CATSRQPKQEPFF
DNA: TGTGCCACCAGCAGACAGCCAAAGCAAGAACCGTTCTTC

size: once
D: TRBD1
V: TRBV28
J: TRBJ1-1
CDR3: CASSLFQGAAEAFF
DNA: TGTGCCAGCAGTTTATTCCAGGGGGCTGCTGAAGCTTTCTTT

size: NA
D: NA
V: TRBV5-1
J: TRBJ2-3
CDR3: CASSLGPQGTWGPDTQYF
DNA: TGCGCCAGCAGCTTGGGACCGCAGGGGACATGGGGCCCAGATACGCAGTATTTT

size: NA
D: NA
V: TRBV3-1/TRBV3-2
J: TRBJ1-5
CDR3: CASSQDVGFQPQHF
DNA: TGTGCCAGCAGCCAAGATGTCGGATTCCAGCCCCAGCATTTT

size: NA
D: TRBD2
V: TRBV9
J: TRBJ2-7
CDR3: CASSVVGTSVYEQYF
DNA: TGTGCCAGCAGCGTAGTTGGGACTAGCGTCTACGAGCAGTACTTC

size: NA
D: NA
V: TRBV6-2/TRBV6-3
J: TRBJ2-7
CDR3: CASSHHYEQYF
DNA: TGTGCCAGCAGCCATCACTACGAGCAGTACTTC

size: NA
D: NA
V: TRBV3-1/TRBV3-2
J: TRBJ1-1
CDR3: CASSQVQANTEAFF
DNA: TGTGCCAGCAGCCAAGTACAGGCCAACACTGAAGCTTTCTTT

size: NA
D: NA
V: TRBV12-3/TRBV12-4
J: TRBJ1-2
CDR3: CASSRTAYGYTF
DNA: TGTGCCAGCAGTCGGACAGCGTATGGCTACACCTTC

size: NA
D: NA
V: TRBV4-3
J: TRBJ2-3
CDR3: CASSHVNGPSTDTQYF
DNA: TGCGCCAGCAGCCACGTTAACGGGCCCAGCACAGATACGCAGTATTTT

size: few
D: TRBD1
V: TRBV5-1
J: TRBJ1-2
CDR3: CASSPDLGTVYGYTF
DNA: TGCGCCAGCAGCCCCGACCTAGGGACAGTCTATGGCTACACCTTC

size: NA
D: TRBD2
V: TRBV7-2
J: TRBJ2-2
CDR3: CASSLMVSGSGELFF
DNA: TGTGCCAGCAGCTTAATGGTTAGCGGGAGCGGGGAGCTGTTTTTT

size: NA
D: NA
V: TRBV30
J: TRBJ1-6
CDR3: CAWGEGSYNSPLHF
DNA: TGTGCCTGGGGCGAGGGGTCCTATAATTCACCCCTCCACTTT

size: NA
D: NA
V: TRBV7-7
J: TRBJ1-5
CDR3: CASPRGPRPARSNQPQHF
DNA: TGTGCTAGCCCCCGAGGCCCTAGGCCGGCGAGAAGCAATCAGCCCCAGCATTTT

size: NA
D: NA
V: TRBV6-2/TRBV6-3
J: TRBJ1-1
CDR3: CASSYSGEAFF
DNA: TGTGCCAGCAGTTATTCAGGTGAAGCTTTCTTT

size: NA
D: NA
V: TRBV19
J: TRBJ2-1
CDR3: CASSIGEPVRPLNEQFF
DNA: TGTGCCAGTAGTATAGGGGAACCTGTTCGTCCCCTCAATGAGCAGTTCTTC

size: once
D: TRBD1
V: TRBV9
J: TRBJ2-7
CDR3: CASSDRTGLYF
DNA: TGTGCCAGCAGCGACAGGACAGGGTTGTACTTC

size: NA
D: NA
V: TRBV11-2
J: TRBJ2-3
CDR3: CASSLGLTITDTQYF
DNA: TGTGCCAGCAGCTTAGGGCTTACTATCACAGATACGCAGTATTTT

size: NA
D: TRBD2
V: TRBV7-2
J: TRBJ2-1
CDR3: CASSPAGTSGTYNEQFF
DNA: TGTGCCAGCAGCCCGGCCGGGACTAGCGGCACCTACAATGAGCAGTTCTTC

size: NA
D: TRBD1
V: TRBV3-1/TRBV3-2
J: TRBJ2-7
CDR3: CASSQPTGTGFYEQYF
DNA: TGTGCCAGCAGCCAACCGACCGGGACAGGGTTCTACGAGCAGTACTTC

size: NA
D: NA
V: TRBV19
J: TRBJ2-2
CDR3: CASSVGHSVGELFF
DNA: TGTGCCAGTAGTGTGGGACATTCGGTGGGGGAGCTGTTTTTT

size: NA
D: NA
V: TRBV7-3
J: TRBJ1-2
CDR3: CASSLRGVGGYTF
DNA: TGTGCCAGCAGCCTCCGAGGGGTGGGTGGCTACACCTTC